The text below deals with one TCR beta chain. This clone appeared a single time. No antigen is known for it. Base qualities were left out, and no much larger clone turns up one base away. The sample is drawn from a study of cytomegalovirus exposure and HLA in healthy donors (dated by TCRdb to about 2017). Study-level background: The 500 to 800 repertoires of the first cohort and the roughly 120 validation repertoires were produced on the same platform, according to a later analysis. The study aimed to test whether cataloging public T cell receptors could reveal signatures of past pathogen exposure. Along with the roughly 670-subject first cohort, a separate validation cohort of over a hundred different subjects was used. High-throughput TCR immunosequencing, statistical association of individual TCRs with disease status, and machine learning were combined to predict cytomegalovirus infection status. Overall study outcomes, separate from this receptor: In a later analysis, TCRs clustered in the first cohort were found to also tend to co-occur in the 120 or so validation repertoires, with 94% of cluster scores above 0. It was suggested by the authors that the approach could potentially be generalized to other disease states and immunological phenotypes. A later analysis lacked HLA typing for the validation cohort, so it scored co-occurrence in that cohort across all 120 repertoires. Cytomegalovirus status was reported to be diagnosed by the classifier with high specificity and sensitivity in both the original and validation cohorts. A few of the identified cytomegalovirus-associated TCR beta chains were confirmed in vitro to be specific for cytomegalovirus antigens. In the study, around 150 TCR beta chains were listed as associated with cytomegalovirus. Most TCR sequences were observed very rarely across donors, whereas some public TCRs were present in many individuals.

V is pared back by 5 bases and J by 3 bases, with 6 bases lying between the germline termini. From its cysteine to its phenylalanine, the CDR3 spans 12 amino acids. Only CDR3 DNA remains: 36 bases, in frame from the first base. CDR1 and CDR2 are read off the germline V gene (reference sequence) as MNHEY and SMNVEV. The library relied on the immunoSEQ multiplex PCR assay. As for the original processing: A statistical classification framework was developed to diagnose cytomegalovirus status using the catalog of TCR beta chain sequences. This is the immuneACCESS table as TCRdb keeps it, with only in-frame sequences that have V and J called. A part of the clones is gone; compared with another copy, unresolved V genes explain less than half, and the rest is unexplained. Clone size and the V and J calls come from that table; the DNA yielded D and trimming. A total of 160,000 or so clones appear in this sample, roughly 80% of them only once. The ten largest clones represent about 2.1% of the sample.

Donors formed part of the validation cohort, which comprised 120 subjects and was distinct from the first cohort of under 750 subjects. The chain is encoded by TRBV27 joined to TRBJ2-3; TRBD1 might be the D gene, on 5 matching bases. The specimen was PBMCs. This sequence was found in a young man in good health and CMV-seropositive. At the DNA level, the sequence is TGTGCCAGCAGTCACAGGACAGATACGCAGTATTTT. Its product reads: CASSHRTDTQYF.